The source of this T cell receptor (beta chain) is a study of cytomegalovirus exposure and HLA in healthy donors (dated by TCRdb to the late 2010s). Regarding the research as a whole: According to an earlier analysis of around 600 of the donors, about 190 million T cells yielded roughly 110 million unique TCR beta sequences and approximately 280 Gb of sequence data. Approximately 310 gigabases of sequencing data and some 85 million unique TCR sequences were included in an early release covering roughly 600 HLA-typed donors. Of the approximately 400 genotyped donors, 81% fell in the genetic ancestry cluster associated with self-reported Caucasian donors. The study aimed to test whether signatures of past pathogen exposure could be identified by cataloging public T cell receptors. The study used immunosequencing to profile the T cell repertoires of 670 or so subjects and linked those repertoires to cytomegalovirus serostatus. Besides the first cohort of approximately 670 subjects, a separate validation cohort made up of 120 different subjects was used. To predict cytomegalovirus infection status, the study brought together high-throughput TCR immunosequencing, statistical association of individual TCRs with disease status, and machine learning. To study patterns of TCR occurrence, a later analysis re-analyzed previously published TCR beta repertoires from 500 to 850 donors and added high-resolution HLA genotyping. In the later analysis, no new phenotypic data were used to find candidate immune exposures; instead, reliance was placed on TCR beta sequences and their occurrence across donors. In an earlier analysis of more than 550 of the donors, high-throughput TCR beta sequencing was used to judge whether each TCR beta V gene segment behaved as functional or pseudogenic. Donor age, sex, ethnicity and CMV serostatus were compiled alongside the repertoire data. A later genetic analysis used genome-wide SNP genotypes for about 55% of the 666 donors, treating that subset as a discovery cohort. All discovery cohort repertoires had been generated on a single sequencing platform. HLA typing included class I and class II loci at four-digit resolution. The number of typed donors differed by locus: about 620-640 for A, B, C, DRB1 and DQB1; approximately 530 for DQA1; approximately 610 for DPA1; and approximately 450 for DPB1. Several DR-DQ haplotypes were treated as single units for association and clustering because of strong linkage in the cohort. Among under 450 genotyped donors of the cohort, an average of approximately 230,000 unique TCR beta nucleotide sequences were sequenced per donor, around 20% of them non-productive.

Library method: the immunoSEQ multiplex PCR assay. For the multiplex PCR, a mixture combining 60 forward primers for TCR Vbeta segments and 13 reverse primers for TCR Jbeta segments was used. Amplification of the CDR3 region of rearranged TCR beta genes was performed with a multiplex PCR assay on genomic DNA. The amplified TCR beta libraries were sequenced on the Illumina HiSeq System as 87-base-pair reads. The authors' analysis ran thus. In a later analysis, 77 million or so unique TCR beta chains were counted across the approximately 640 repertoires, and around 11 million of these chains were shared by at least two donors. A nearest-neighbor algorithm error-corrected the raw reads and collapsed the reads into unique sequences, merging closely related sequences to remove PCR and sequencing errors. CDR3 sequences were aligned to IMGT reference sequences to assign V, D and J gene segments. For a sequence to be retained, at least a six-nucleotide match to both a V gene segment and a J gene segment was required. Rearrangements were classified as productive when the CDR3 lacked stop codons and remained in frame with V and J, and all other rearrangements were classified as non-productive. Following IMGT convention, CDR3 was defined as the stretch from the second conserved V-encoded cysteine up to the conserved J-encoded phenylalanine. Sequences without an unambiguous match to a single V gene segment were excluded from the earlier analysis of about 600 of the donors. In an earlier analysis of several hundred of the donors, V segments were called functional above 56.7% productive rearrangements and were called segregating when the between-donor standard deviation exceeded 5%. To diagnose cytomegalovirus status from the catalog of TCR beta chain sequences, a statistical classification framework was built. In a later analysis, TCR nucleotide sequences were compared against IMGT/GENE-DB human TR gene sequences so that V and J genes could be assigned. A later analysis assigned CDR3 sequences and most-parsimonious VDJ recombination scenarios with the TCRdist pipeline. In a later analysis, each TCR beta chain was defined by its CDR3 amino acid sequence together with its V-gene family, and reads lacking a unique V-gene family were excluded. A later analysis removed 592 highly shared, low-generation-probability nucleotide sequences to deal with suspected cross-contamination and a sequencing artifact. A later analysis calculated a clonal expansion index for each public chain from normalized within-repertoire ranks of inferred template counts. In a later analysis, generation probabilities were computed using a VDJ recombination model fitted to out-of-frame rearrangements, and the results were checked against IGoR. In a later analysis, hypergeometric tests were used to score TCR-TCR, TCR-HLA and TCR-CMV co-occurrence, with a repertoire-size bias correction applied to TCR pairs. In a later analysis, false discovery rates were estimated by permuting HLA or CMV assignments 20 times. In a later analysis, co-occurring TCRs were grouped using DBSCAN, with TCRdist sequence similarity added in when clustering inside HLA-allele-positive subsets. For co-occurrence clustering, repertoires with fewer than 30,000 or more than 120,000 public chains were excluded, along with five repertoires with anomalous nucleotide sharing. TCRdb carries this immuneACCESS record with in-frame sequences only. Its versions omit some clonotypes, under half of them owing to an unresolved V gene in the studies checked, with the rest unexplained. That table furnishes V, J and clone size, whereas the DNA furnished D and trimming. This sample lists around 58,000 clones; about 67% were detected once. The leading ten clones occupy 30% to 35% of the sample.

Including cysteine and phenylalanine, the CDR3 has 15 amino acids. Of all the DNA, just the CDR3 is kept, 45 bases in frame from base 1. The germline ends are 14 bases apart after V is trimmed by 5 bases and J by 3 bases. CDR1 and CDR2 are drawn from the germline V gene: MNHEY, SVGAGI. Overall results and qualifications from the work: According to a later analysis, parvovirus B19, influenza, CMV and Epstein-Barr virus appeared linked to several top co-occurrence clusters. A group of highly shared sequence variants was considered likely to be a technical artifact of the sequencing pipeline. The authors suggested that the approach could potentially be generalized to other disease states and immunological phenotypes. A later genetic analysis reported fewer N-insertions in productive TCRs among donors in an Asian-associated ancestry cluster than the roughly 640-donor mean. In the study, around 160 TCR beta chains were listed as associated with cytomegalovirus. HLA typing was unavailable for some donors at each locus, so association tests used only the typed subset. A later analysis found that HLA-associated TCR beta chains were more clonally expanded and had lower generation probabilities than equally common non-associated chains. In a later analysis, 16,951 TCR beta sequences were associated with specific HLA alleles at a false discovery rate of 0.05. The earlier analysis of 587 of the donors excluded 15 to 20 rarely observed V segments, including chromosome 9 orphons, because counts were too low. A later analysis found that most CMV-associated TCR beta chains appeared HLA-restricted, with HLA associations seemingly driven largely by CMV exposure. According to a later analysis, TCR association rates differed among HLA loci, with DRB1 alleles showing the most associated TCRs and HLA-C alleles showing the fewest. Linkage disequilibrium might explain the correlated functional status among segregating V segments, but an unknown experimental factor could not be excluded. A further reported finding was that TCR beta sequences accurately predicted the HLA-A and HLA-B alleles for most subjects in the first cohort. Sequencing depth was assumed to be roughly uniform across donors in the presence/absence analyses, though that assumption may not hold. Most TCR sequences were seen in very few donors, while some public TCRs were found in many individuals. The only immune exposure information available for the cohort was CMV serostatus. Strong co-occurrence of HLA alleles, especially DR and DQ, made assigning TCR associations to individual alleles difficult. An association between a missense DCLRE1C variant and V-gene and J-gene trimming of TCR beta chains was found in a later genetic analysis and replicated in an independent cohort. An earlier analysis of around 600 of the donors showed that most TCR beta V segments appeared in productive rearrangements either about 90% or about 30% of the time, which broadly matched IMGT annotations. Three of the identified cytomegalovirus-associated TCR beta chains were confirmed in vitro to be specific for cytomegalovirus antigens. Some IMGT-functional V segments, including TRBV6-2 and TRBV6-3, could not be told apart with the 87-base-pair reads, so those segments were excluded. Only TCR beta chains were sequenced in this cohort, and the absence of alpha or paired-chain data limited detectable features. In both the original and validation cohorts, the classifier was reported to diagnose cytomegalovirus status with high specificity and sensitivity.

The cohort comprised 670 or so healthy bone marrow donors. At the time of sampling, all cohort members were nominally healthy, though unrecorded immune exposures were likely present. The donor was CMV seropositive and belonged to the group of around 300 seropositive cohort members. Each donor provided a peripheral blood sample, and peripheral blood mononuclear cells were used for TCR beta sequencing. Genomic DNA was extracted from the blood cell samples with the Qiagen DNeasy Blood Extraction Kit. This clone was found a few times. Its antigen is unknown. No qualities accompany the bases; no much larger clone lies one base away.

Sequencing used PBMCs. The sequence was obtained from a man aged 35-49 years in good health and CMV-seropositive. The rearranged chain carries TRBV6-5 and TRBJ1-5; the D gene is possibly TRBD1, with 6 bases matching. CDR3 loop: CASSPGPGVNQPQHF. The sequenced DNA is TGTGCCAGCAGTCCGGGACCAGGGGTCAATCAGCCCCAGCATTTT.